A single sample gave rise to the 15 T cell receptor beta chains below, sequenced in a study of blood T cell repertoires in COVID-19. Assay: immunoSEQ multiplex PCR; the TCRdb copy retains only in-frame clones and omits some. This table holds roughly 180,000 clones, more than 75% found once. The material sequenced was peripheral blood. Source of these receptors: a woman aged 45 to 65 with active or convalescent COVID-19.

This chain joins TRBV6-2 or TRBV6-3 and TRBJ2-6, with 9 bases fitting TRBD1. Per the germline V gene, CDR1 is MNHEY and CDR2 is SVGEGT. This CDR3 spans 18 amino acids. With 5 bases clipped from V and 0 bases from J, the junction kept 8 bases outside the gene matches. This CDR3 reads CASSPGTGLPSGANVLTF. The CDR3 nucleotides are TGTGCCAGCAGTCCCGGGACAGGGCTCCCCTCTGGGGCCAACGTCCTGACTTTC.

The chain joins TRBV27 to TRBJ1-1, with 7 bases aligning to TRBD1. This CDR3 comprises 14 residues. V shed 8 bases, J shed 1 base, and the junction held 7 bases outside the gene matches. Germline CDR1 MNHEY, CDR2 SMNVEV (reference sequence). In DNA, the CDR3 is TGTGCCAGCGCCGACAGGGTAGGGAACACTGAAGCTTTCTTT. This sequence encodes CASADRVGNTEAFF.

The chain recombines TRBV18 with TRBJ1-1; the D is unclear. Germline loops: CDR1 KGHSH, CDR2 LQKENI. The CDR3 is 14 amino acids. Trimming shortened V by 2 bases and J by 2 bases, and 9 bases separated the two germline ends. The CDR3 sequence is CASSPSTANTEAFF. CDR3 bases: TGTGCCAGCTCACCATCTACAGCAAACACTGAAGCTTTCTTT.

The V call is TRBV11-2, the J call TRBJ2-2, with unresolved D. The V gene's germline CDR1 is SGHAT and CDR2 FQNNGV. The V end lost 5 bases, the J end lost 1 base, and 5 bases lay between the germline ends. This CDR3 has 13 residues. The CDR3 nucleotides are TGTGCCAGCAGCCTCAGGAACACCGGGGAGCTGTTTTTT. Translating it yields CASSLRNTGELFF.

This chain uses TRBV11-1 with TRBJ2-7; 10 nucleotides match TRBD1. The CDR3 totals 14 residues. The V gene's germline CDR1 is SGHAT and CDR2 FQDESV (reference sequence). V shed 5 bases and J 4 bases; nucleotides not matched to a gene: 5. CDR3 bases: TGTGCCAGCAGCCCAGACAGGGGGCTTTACGAGCAGTACTTC. Its translation: CASSPDRGLYEQYF.

Note on this clone: Different DNA sequences within this sample yield the same CDR3. This chain links TRBV4-3 with TRBJ2-3; 9 bases match TRBD2. From germline, CDR1 is LGHNA and CDR2 YSLEER. There are 16 residues in the CDR3. Trimming at V came to 0 bases and at J to 1 base, leaving 2 bases not matched to a gene. CDR3 loop: CASSQDLAGRTDTQYF. As DNA, the CDR3 is TGCGCCAGCAGCCAAGATCTAGCGGGGCGCACAGATACGCAGTATTTT.

The chain carries TRBV11-3 and TRBJ1-5; D is perhaps TRBD1 (5 bases). Trimming pared 0 bases from V and 4 bases from J, leaving 25 bases between. From germline, CDR1 is SGHNT and CDR2 YENEEA. This CDR3 has 20 residues. As DNA, the CDR3 is TGTGCCAGCAGCTTAGACCGAGACAAAACTAGGAGTCGGGGGAATCAGCCCCAGCATTTT. As protein: CASSLDRDKTRSRGNQPQHF.

The V gene is TRBV7-2, the J gene TRBJ1-1; 7 bases match TRBD1. The length of the CDR3 is 14 residues. V shed 3 bases, J shed 8 bases, and the junction held 9 bases outside the gene matches. Germline V lookup: CDR1 SGHTA, CDR2 FQGNSA. CDR3 amino acids: CASSFRQGALEAFF. As DNA, the CDR3 is TGTGCCAGCAGCTTTCGACAGGGAGCGTTGGAAGCTTTCTTT.

The rearrangement uses TRBV5-4 and TRBJ2-1, with a possible D match to TRBD2 (6 bases). V lost 1 base and J lost 4, with 15 bases in between. CDR1 and CDR2 from the germline V gene are SGHNT and YYREEE (reference sequence). The CDR3 sequence is 16 residues long. The DNA of the CDR3 is TGTGCCAGCAGCTTGACCGGGAGCGATCATTACAATGAGCAGTTCTTC. Its translation: CASSLTGSDHYNEQFF.

The chain uses TRBV7-2 and TRBJ1-5, with D tentatively TRBD1 (5 bases). Germline CDR1 and CDR2: SGHTA and FQGNSA. The CDR3 has 15 residues. V was shortened by 0 bases and J by 4 bases, with 10 bases between the two germline ends. The CDR3 is CASSLATGPNQPQHF. As DNA, the CDR3 is TGTGCCAGCAGCTTAGCAACAGGCCCAAATCAGCCCCAGCATTTT. The complete variable domain, with remaining parts taken from reference TRBV7-2 and TRBJ1-5, reads GAGVSQSPSNKVTEKGKDVELRCDPISGHTALYWYRQSLGQGLEFLIYFQGNSAPDKSGLPSDRFSAERTGGSVSTLTIQRTQQEDSAVYLCASSLATGPNQPQHFGDGTRLSIL.

This chain uses TRBV5-1 with TRBJ2-5; TRBD2 agrees at 8 bases. The germline CDR1 and CDR2 sequences are SGHRS and YFSETQ. The CDR3 length is 14 residues. V shed 5 bases and J 5 bases; nucleotides not matched to a gene: 8. CDR3 in amino acids: CASRPRGGPETQYF. As DNA, the CDR3 is TGCGCCAGCAGGCCCCGGGGGGGCCCCGAGACCCAGTACTTC. Using reference TRBV5-1 and TRBJ2-5 for the parts outside the CDR3, the full variable domain is KAGVTQTPRYLIKTRGQQVTLSCSPISGHRSVSWYQQTPGQGLQFLFEYFSETQRNKGNFPGRFSGRQFSNSRSEMNVSTLELGDSALYLCASRPRGGPETQYFGPGTRLLVL.

The V gene is TRBV27, the J gene TRBJ1-6; a weak D match, TRBD1 (6 bases). V lost 5 bases, J lost 7 bases, and 18 bases lay in between. The germline gives CDR1 MNHEY, CDR2 SMNVEV (reference sequence). This CDR3 region has 16 residues. The CDR3, as DNA: TGTGCCAGCAGTAAACGGACAGATGCACCGAATTCACCCCTCCACTTT. Residues: CASSKRTDAPNSPLHF.

V gene TRBV4-3 combines with J gene TRBJ2-1, with D maybe TRBD2 (5 bases). The germline gives CDR1 LGHNA, CDR2 YSLEER. Trimming left V 6 bases short and J 4 bases short, with 10 bases between. The CDR3 is 13 amino acids. In DNA, the CDR3 is TGCGCCAGCAGTGCGACTAATTACAATGAGCAGTTCTTC. Residues: CASSATNYNEQFF.

In this sample, this clone turned up a few times. The chain uses TRBV15 and TRBJ2-3; 7 bases are a match to TRBD1. CDR3 length: 12 amino acids. From germline, CDR1 is LNHNV and CDR2 YYDKDF (reference sequence). J gave up 13 bases and V 5 bases, and 9 bases lay outside the gene matches. CDR3 amino acids: CATSGVDRRKYF. DNA for the CDR3: TGTGCCACCAGCGGTGTGGACAGGAGGAAGTATTTT.

The chain carries TRBV7-2 and TRBJ2-1; TRBD2 matches 9 bases. This CDR3 spans 14 amino acids. CDR1 SGHTA and CDR2 FQGNSA come from the germline V gene. The V gene end was trimmed by 3 bases and the J gene end by 7 bases; junction bases not matched to a gene: 4. CDR3: CASSFSGRRNEQFF. The CDR3, as DNA: TGTGCCAGCAGCTTTAGCGGGAGAAGAAATGAGCAGTTCTTC.